A single sample is the source of the 25 T cell receptor beta chains below, sequenced in a study of T cell changes during pregnancy in multiple sclerosis. Only in-frame clones appear in the TCRdb table, and some are missing; sequencing was by immunoSEQ multiplex PCR. Of approximately 31,000 clones listed, approximately 94% were seen once; the top ten hold around 0.41%. The material sequenced was CD4+ T cells from peripheral blood mononuclear cells, taken in the second trimester of pregnancy. These receptor sequences come from a female donor with multiple sclerosis, enrolled in a pregnancy study.

The chain links TRBV5-1 to TRBJ2-3, with 7 bases matching TRBD2. The CDR3 consists of 17 residues. CDR1 and CDR2 from the germline V gene are SGHRS and YFSETQ. V was clipped by 3 bases and J by 3 bases; unmatched bases: 13. The CDR3 DNA reads as TGCGCCAGCAGCTCCCCCCATATGGGAGGGCGGACAGATACGCAGTATTTT. This codes for CASSSPHMGGRTDTQYF.

V and J are TRBV18 and TRBJ1-5, with 12 bases matching TRBD1. The germline CDR1 and CDR2 sequences are KGHSH and LQKENI. This CDR3 comprises 15 residues. V lost 3 bases, J lost 11 bases, and 8 bases stayed unmatched. CDR3 in amino acids: CASSPRDRGQWAQHF. CDR3 DNA sequence: TGTGCCAGCTCACCCCGGGACAGGGGGCAGTGGGCCCAGCATTTT.

This clone was recorded a few times. This chain uses TRBV5-1 with TRBJ2-1; TRBD1 matches 8 bases. CDR3 length: 16 residues. CDR1 SGHRS and CDR2 YFSETQ come from the germline V gene. After removal of 3 bases from V and 5 bases from J, the junction contained 10 bases not matched to a gene. CDR3 in amino acids: CASSWDGQGSNNEQFF. CDR3 nucleotide sequence: TGCGCCAGCAGCTGGGACGGACAGGGCTCGAACAATGAGCAGTTCTTC.

The chain combines TRBV7-9 with TRBJ2-1, with 11 nucleotides matching TRBD1. Germline V gives CDR1 SEHNR, CDR2 FQNEAQ (reference sequence). The V and J ends lost 5 bases and 5 bases, in that order; junction bases with no gene match: 14. The CDR3 runs 18 residues. The CDR3 region is CASSEPGQGALSDNEQFF. The CDR3 DNA follows: TGTGCCAGCAGCGAACCCGGACAGGGGGCTTTGTCTGACAATGAGCAGTTCTTC.

This rearrangement joins TRBV6-1 to TRBJ2-1; 7 nucleotides agree with TRBD2. V was pared by 6 bases and J by 8 bases, with 13 bases of the junction left unmatched. Germline loops: CDR1 MNHNS, CDR2 SASEGT. CDR3 length equals 15 residues. The CDR3 region has the DNA TGTGCCAGCAGGGCCTCCGGGGAGGGAAGATATGAGCAGTTCTTC. Its protein is CASRASGEGRYEQFF.

This chain links TRBV7-2 with TRBJ1-2; 7 bases fit TRBD1. CDR3 length: 14 amino acids. Germline V gene data show CDR1 as SGHTA and CDR2 as FQGNSA. Trimming at V came to 5 bases and at J to 8 bases, leaving 11 bases not matched to a gene. CDR3 in DNA: TGTGCCAGCAGCGGGGGCAGGGGGAGTGGAGGCTACACCTTC. It translates to CASSGGRGSGGYTF.

The V call is TRBV28, the J call TRBJ2-7; the match to TRBD2 covers 8 bases. The germline CDR1 and CDR2 sequences are MDHEN and SYDVKM. Germline trimming cut 6 bases from V and 3 bases from J; bases unmatched to any gene: 7. CDR3 length: 14 amino acids. The CDR3 bases are TGTGCCAGCAGAGCGGGAGAAAGAATCTACGAGCAGTACTTC. Encoded protein: CASRAGERIYEQYF.

J is TRBJ1-2 and V is TRBV7-2, with 8 nucleotides matching TRBD1. Trimming at V came to 3 bases and at J to 8 bases, leaving 8 bases not matched to a gene. The CDR3 runs 14 residues. Germline lookup yields CDR1 SGHTA and CDR2 FQGNSA. The CDR3 protein is CASSFSGQGSGYTF. CDR3 nucleotide sequence: TGTGCCAGCAGCTTTTCTGGACAGGGCTCGGGCTACACCTTC.

The chain recombines TRBV5-4 with TRBJ2-7; the D gene is possibly TRBD2 (6 bases). V dropped 0 bases and J dropped 8 bases, with 21 bases sitting between them. Per germline, CDR1 SGHNT and CDR2 YYREEE (reference sequence). CDR3 length: 16 residues. The CDR3 nucleotides read TGTGCCAGCAGCTTGGATGGTTTGCGGGAAGGAGCGAAGCAGTACTTC. This encodes CASSLDGLREGAKQYF. The full variable domain, with the rest looked up from reference TRBV5-4 and TRBJ2-7, is ETGVTQSPTHLIKTRGQQVTLRCSSQSGHNTVSWYQQALGQGPQFIFQYYREEENGRGNFPPRFSGLQFPNYSSELNVNALELDDSALYLCASSLDGLREGAKQYFGPGTRLTVT.

This clone was seen only once. The V gene is TRBV11-2, the J gene TRBJ2-7, with 7 bases fitting TRBD2. Per the germline V gene, CDR1 is SGHAT and CDR2 is FQNNGV. The length of the CDR3 is 16 residues. J was trimmed by 0 bases and V by 2 bases; bases with no gene match: 7. CDR3 residues: CASSLRGDQSSYEQYF. DNA for the CDR3: TGTGCCAGCAGCTTACGGGGGGACCAAAGCTCCTACGAGCAGTACTTC.

The rearrangement uses TRBV11-3 and TRBJ2-4; D not resolved. Per germline, CDR1 SGHNT and CDR2 YENEEA. The length of the CDR3 is 13 residues. The V and J ends lost 5 bases and 12 bases respectively, with 17 bases between them. The CDR3 nucleotides are TGTGCCAGCAGCCACGGGTCCAATACGGGTCAGTACTTC. Amino acid sequence: CASSHGSNTGQYF.

This chain joins TRBV6-1 and TRBJ2-7; 13 positions agree with TRBD2. This CDR3 is built from 14 residues. J gave up 5 bases and V 4 bases, and 2 bases lay outside the gene matches. Germline V lookup: CDR1 MNHNS, CDR2 SASEGT. CDR3 DNA sequence: TGTGCCAGCAGTGCAGGACTAGCGGGAGACGAGCAGTACTTC. It is translated as CASSAGLAGDEQYF.

The chain employs TRBV29-1 and TRBJ2-1; 8 bases are shared with TRBD1. The junction had 17 bases not matched to a gene; V was cut back by 7 bases and J by 0 bases. The CDR3 length is 18 residues. Per the germline V gene, CDR1 is SQVTM and CDR2 is ANQGSEA. Here the CDR3 DNA reads TGCAGCGCCCGAGGATTCCGTGGACAGGGACTCTCCTACAATGAGCAGTTCTTC. Translated, it gives CSARGFRGQGLSYNEQFF.

This chain links TRBV29-1 with TRBJ2-7, with 7 bases matching TRBD1. Germline CDR1 SQVTM, CDR2 ANQGSEA. The V segment lost 6 bases and the J segment 7 bases; nucleotides outside the gene matches: 6. The CDR3 is 11 residues long. The CDR3 here is CSVSRQGEQYF. The CDR3 DNA follows: TGCAGCGTATCAAGACAGGGAGAGCAGTACTTC.

This chain joins TRBV10-2 and TRBJ2-3; 8 positions match TRBD2. Per the germline V gene, CDR1 is WSHSY and CDR2 is SAAADI. The CDR3 length is 15 residues. The junction had 3 bases not matched to a gene; V was cut back by 3 bases and J by 1 base. CDR3 loop: CASSERTSRTDTQYF. The CDR3 nucleotides are TGCGCCAGCAGTGAAAGGACTAGCCGCACAGATACGCAGTATTTT.

The V call is TRBV6-1, the J call TRBJ2-7; D might be TRBD1 (6 bases). V was trimmed by 6 bases and J by 2 bases, leaving 14 bases between them. CDR3 length: 14 residues. Germline V gene data show CDR1 as MNHNS and CDR2 as SASEGT. In DNA, the CDR3 is TGTGCCAGCAGGGCTAGACAGGCCCCCTACGAGCAGTACTTC. Translating it yields CASRARQAPYEQYF.

The CDR3 bases are TGTGCCAGCCGAAAGGGACTTCGCAGTGAGCAGTTCTTC. Its protein product is CASRKGLRSEQFF. The rearrangement links TRBV19 to TRBJ2-1; perhaps TRBD2 as D (6 bases). V lost 9 bases and J 9 bases, leaving 18 bases between the germline ends. The CDR3 has 13 amino acids. Germline values: CDR1 LNHDA, CDR2 SQIVND (reference sequence).

V and J are TRBV5-1 and TRBJ2-7, with TRBD2 matching over 10 bases. The CDR3 is 14 residues long. Germline V gene sequence: CDR1 SGHRS, CDR2 YFSETQ. Unmatched junction bases numbered 7, after V lost 7 bases and J lost 3 bases. Here the CDR3 reads CASGPLAGDYEQYF. The CDR3 region has the DNA TGCGCCAGCGGCCCTCTAGCGGGAGACTACGAGCAGTACTTC.

The chain uses TRBV12-5 and TRBJ2-1, with 8 bases matching TRBD2. The J segment lost 5 bases and the V segment lost 7 bases, leaving 4 bases of the junction unmatched. The CDR3 runs 13 residues. Germline assignment: CDR1 LGHNT and CDR2 FRNRAP. The CDR3 DNA sequence: TGTGCTAGTGCCCCGGGAGGGAACAATGAGCAGTTCTTC. It encodes CASAPGGNNEQFF.

This sequence joins TRBV5-5 and TRBJ1-2; TRBD1 matches at 11 bases. V lost 4 bases to trimming and J lost 8 bases; unmatched junction nucleotides: 4. CDR3 length: 13 residues. Germline lookup yields CDR1 SGHKS and CDR2 YYEKEE (reference sequence). The CDR3, as DNA: TGTGCCAGCAGCCCGGACAGGGGGCAGGGCTACACCTTC. Amino acid sequence: CASSPDRGQGYTF.

This clone was counted only a few times. The V call is TRBV5-1, the J call TRBJ1-2; tentatively, D is TRBD1 (5 bases). In germline, CDR1 is SGHRS, CDR2 YFSETQ. The CDR3 has 14 amino acids. V was shortened by 2 bases and J by 11 bases, with 19 bases between the two germline ends. The CDR3 sequence: CASSLDGARAGYTF. CDR3 DNA: TGCGCCAGCAGCTTAGATGGAGCCAGGGCTGGTTACACCTTC.

The chain employs TRBV7-9 and TRBJ2-3; unclear D gene. This CDR3 is built from 14 residues. V was clipped by 5 bases and J by 4 bases, with 13 bases between them. The germline gives CDR1 SEHNR, CDR2 FQNEAQ (reference sequence). CDR3 residues: CASSLVRVADTQYF. The CDR3 DNA reads as TGTGCCAGCAGCCTGGTGCGTGTCGCAGATACGCAGTATTTT.

The rearrangement links TRBV4-1 to TRBJ1-2, with 8 bases that match TRBD1. Trimming at V came to 1 base and at J to 0 bases, leaving 4 bases not matched to a gene. The CDR3 extends over 16 amino acids. The germline V gene has CDR1 MGHRA and CDR2 YSYEKL. The chain's CDR3 is CASSQGGTGANYGYTF. The CDR3 DNA reads TGCGCCAGCAGCCAAGGGGGGACAGGAGCTAACTATGGCTACACCTTC.

This chain links TRBV9 with TRBJ1-2; TRBD1 aligns across 8 bases. The CDR3 sequence is 15 residues long. With V trimmed by 0 bases and J by 2 bases, 3 bases remained unmatched. Germline CDR1 SGDLS, CDR2 YYNGEE. This chain's CDR3 is CASSVGAGGNYGYTF. The DNA for the CDR3 is TGTGCCAGCAGCGTAGGGGCAGGGGGCAACTATGGCTACACCTTC.

CDR3 residues: CASSIRQGKNYGYTF. In DNA, the CDR3 is TGTGCCAGTAGTATTCGACAGGGGAAGAACTATGGCTACACCTTC. The J gene is TRBJ1-2, the V gene TRBV19; 8 bases align to TRBD1. Germline V gene data show CDR1 as LNHDA and CDR2 as SQIVND (reference sequence). This CDR3 has 15 residues. V shed 3 bases and J 2 bases; nucleotides not matched to a gene: 5.